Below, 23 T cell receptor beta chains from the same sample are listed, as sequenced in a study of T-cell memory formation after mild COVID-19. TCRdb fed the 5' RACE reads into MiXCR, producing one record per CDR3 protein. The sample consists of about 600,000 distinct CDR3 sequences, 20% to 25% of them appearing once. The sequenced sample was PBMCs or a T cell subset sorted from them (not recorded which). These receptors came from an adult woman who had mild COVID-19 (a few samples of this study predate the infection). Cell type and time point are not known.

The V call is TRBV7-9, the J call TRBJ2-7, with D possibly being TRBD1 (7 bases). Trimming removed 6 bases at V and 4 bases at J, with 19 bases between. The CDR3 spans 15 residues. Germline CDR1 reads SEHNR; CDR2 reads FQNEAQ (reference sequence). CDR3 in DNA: TGTGCCAGCAGGTCCCCCGCGACAGGGAGGTACGAGCAGTACTTC. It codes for CASRSPATGRYEQYF.

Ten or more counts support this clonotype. CDR3 nucleotide sequence: TGTGCCAGCAGCAGTAGACAGGGGGCGCGAGATACGCAGTATTTT. This codes for CASSSRQGARDTQYF. This chain joins TRBV7-9 and TRBJ2-3; TRBD1 aligns across 10 bases. The CDR3 has 15 amino acids. Germline V CDR1 and CDR2: SEHNR, FQNEAQ (reference sequence). The ends lost 5 bases at V and 5 bases at J; junction bases unmatched: 7.

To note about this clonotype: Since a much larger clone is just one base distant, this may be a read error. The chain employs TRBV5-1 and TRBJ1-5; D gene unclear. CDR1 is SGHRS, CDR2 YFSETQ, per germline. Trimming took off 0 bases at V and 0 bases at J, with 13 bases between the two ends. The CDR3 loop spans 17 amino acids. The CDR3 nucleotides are TGCGCCAGCAGCTTGGATCCAAGAAGGTATAGCAATCAGCCCCAGCATTTT. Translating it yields CASSLDPRRYSNQPQHF. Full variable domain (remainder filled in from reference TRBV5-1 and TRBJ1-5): KAGVTQTPRYLIKTRGQQVTLSCSPISGHRSVSWYQQTPGQGLQFLFEYFSETQRNKGNFPGRFSGRQFSNSRSEMNVSTLELGDSALYLCASSLDPRRYSNQPQHFGDGTRLSIL.

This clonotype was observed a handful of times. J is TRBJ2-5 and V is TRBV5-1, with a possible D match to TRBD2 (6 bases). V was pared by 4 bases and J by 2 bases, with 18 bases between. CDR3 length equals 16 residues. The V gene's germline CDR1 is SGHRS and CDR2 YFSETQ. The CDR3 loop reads CASSRPTGTAQETQYF. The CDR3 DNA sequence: TGCGCCAGCAGCAGGCCGACGGGGACTGCGCAAGAGACCCAGTACTTC. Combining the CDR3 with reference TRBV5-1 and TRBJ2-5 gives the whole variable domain KAGVTQTPRYLIKTRGQQVTLSCSPISGHRSVSWYQQTPGQGLQFLFEYFSETQRNKGNFPGRFSGRQFSNSRSEMNVSTLELGDSALYLCASSRPTGTAQETQYFGPGTRLLVL.

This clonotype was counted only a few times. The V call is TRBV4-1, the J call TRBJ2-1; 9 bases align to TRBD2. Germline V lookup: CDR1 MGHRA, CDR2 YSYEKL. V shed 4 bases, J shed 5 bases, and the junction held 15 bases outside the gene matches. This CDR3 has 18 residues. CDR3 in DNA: TGCGCCAGCAGCCCCCTCAGGGTAGCGGGAGTGGGAAACAATGAGCAGTTCTTC. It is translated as CASSPLRVAGVGNNEQFF.

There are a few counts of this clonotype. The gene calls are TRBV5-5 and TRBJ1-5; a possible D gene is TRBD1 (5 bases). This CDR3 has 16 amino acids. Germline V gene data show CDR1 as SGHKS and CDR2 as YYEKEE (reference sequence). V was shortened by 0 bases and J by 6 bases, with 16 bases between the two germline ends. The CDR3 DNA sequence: TGTGCCAGCAGCTTGGCCGGGGGGAGTTGGCTTCAGCCCCAGCATTTT. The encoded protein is CASSLAGGSWLQPQHF.

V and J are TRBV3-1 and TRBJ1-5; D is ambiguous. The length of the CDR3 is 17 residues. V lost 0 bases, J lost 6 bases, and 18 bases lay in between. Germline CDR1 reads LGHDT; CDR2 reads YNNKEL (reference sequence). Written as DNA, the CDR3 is TGTGCCAGCAGCCAAGATAAGAGGTCCCGCTGGGTTCAGCCCCAGCATTTT. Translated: CASSQDKRSRWVQPQHF.

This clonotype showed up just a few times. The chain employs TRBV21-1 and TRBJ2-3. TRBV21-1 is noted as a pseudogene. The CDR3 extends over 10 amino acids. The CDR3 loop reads CASLADTQYF. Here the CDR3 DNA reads TGTGCCAGCTTGGCAGATACGCAGTATTTT.

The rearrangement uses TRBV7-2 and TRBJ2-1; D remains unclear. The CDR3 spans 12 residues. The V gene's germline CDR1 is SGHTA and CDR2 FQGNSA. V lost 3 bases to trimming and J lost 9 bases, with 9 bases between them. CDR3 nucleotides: TGTGCCAGCAGCTTGGCCCCGCCTGAGCAGTTCTTC. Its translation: CASSLAPPEQFF.

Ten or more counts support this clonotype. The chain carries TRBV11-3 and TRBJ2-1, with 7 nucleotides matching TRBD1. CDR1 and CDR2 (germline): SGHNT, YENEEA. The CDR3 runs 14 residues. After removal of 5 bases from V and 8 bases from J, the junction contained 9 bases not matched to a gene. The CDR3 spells CASSPRTGLDEQFF. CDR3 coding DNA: TGTGCCAGCAGCCCCCGGACAGGCTTAGATGAGCAGTTCTTC.

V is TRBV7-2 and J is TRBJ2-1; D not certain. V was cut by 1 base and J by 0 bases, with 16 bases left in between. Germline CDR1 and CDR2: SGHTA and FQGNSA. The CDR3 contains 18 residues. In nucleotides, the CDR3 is TGTGCCAGCAGCTTAGAATTCCTACCCCTTAGCTCCTACAATGAGCAGTTCTTC. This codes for CASSLEFLPLSSYNEQFF.

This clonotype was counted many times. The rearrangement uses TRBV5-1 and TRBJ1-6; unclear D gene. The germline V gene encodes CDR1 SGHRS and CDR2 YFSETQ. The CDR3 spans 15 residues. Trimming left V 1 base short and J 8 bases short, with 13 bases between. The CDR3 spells CASSLHAVRDSPLHF. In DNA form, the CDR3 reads TGCGCCAGCAGCTTGCACGCCGTAAGGGATTCACCCCTCCACTTT. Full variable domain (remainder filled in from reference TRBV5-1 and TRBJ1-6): KAGVTQTPRYLIKTRGQQVTLSCSPISGHRSVSWYQQTPGQGLQFLFEYFSETQRNKGNFPGRFSGRQFSNSRSEMNVSTLELGDSALYLCASSLHAVRDSPLHFGNGTRLTVT.

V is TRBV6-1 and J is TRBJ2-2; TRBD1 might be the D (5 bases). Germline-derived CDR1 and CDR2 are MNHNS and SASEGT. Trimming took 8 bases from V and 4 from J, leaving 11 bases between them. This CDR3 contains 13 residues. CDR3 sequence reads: CASGAGITGELFF. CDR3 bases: TGTGCCAGCGGTGCAGGGATCACCGGGGAGCTGTTTTTT.

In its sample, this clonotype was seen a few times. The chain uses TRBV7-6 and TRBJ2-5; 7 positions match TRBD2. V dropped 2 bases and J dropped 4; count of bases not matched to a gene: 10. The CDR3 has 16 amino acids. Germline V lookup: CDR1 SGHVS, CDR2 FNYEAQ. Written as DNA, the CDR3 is TGTGCCAGCAGCTTACCCGGGAGGATAGGGGCAGAGACCCAGTACTTC. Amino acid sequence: CASSLPGRIGAETQYF.

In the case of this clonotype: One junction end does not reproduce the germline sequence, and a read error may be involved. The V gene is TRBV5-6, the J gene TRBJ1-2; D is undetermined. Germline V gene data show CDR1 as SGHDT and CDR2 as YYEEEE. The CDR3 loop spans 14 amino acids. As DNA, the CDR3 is TGTGCCAGCAGCTTGGAGGGATCGTACTATGGCGACACCTTC. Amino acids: CASSLEGSYYGDTF.

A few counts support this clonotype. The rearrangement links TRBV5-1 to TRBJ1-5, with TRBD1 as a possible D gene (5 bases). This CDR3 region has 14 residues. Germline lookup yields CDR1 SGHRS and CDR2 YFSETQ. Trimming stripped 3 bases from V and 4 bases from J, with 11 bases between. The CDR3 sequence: CASSSGGGNQPQHF. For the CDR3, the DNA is TGCGCCAGCAGCTCAGGCGGGGGAAATCAGCCCCAGCATTTT.

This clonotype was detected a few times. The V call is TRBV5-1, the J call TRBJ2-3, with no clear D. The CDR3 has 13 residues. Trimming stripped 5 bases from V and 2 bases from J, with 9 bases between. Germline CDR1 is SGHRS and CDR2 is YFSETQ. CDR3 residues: CASRSETTDTQYF. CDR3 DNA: TGCGCCAGCAGATCGGAAACCACAGATACGCAGTATTTT.

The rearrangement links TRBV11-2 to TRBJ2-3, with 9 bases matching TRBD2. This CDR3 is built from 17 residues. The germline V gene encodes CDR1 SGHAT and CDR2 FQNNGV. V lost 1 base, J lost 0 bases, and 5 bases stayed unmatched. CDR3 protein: CASSLVASGTSTDTQYF. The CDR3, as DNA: TGTGCCAGCAGCTTAGTGGCTAGCGGGACTAGCACAGATACGCAGTATTTT.

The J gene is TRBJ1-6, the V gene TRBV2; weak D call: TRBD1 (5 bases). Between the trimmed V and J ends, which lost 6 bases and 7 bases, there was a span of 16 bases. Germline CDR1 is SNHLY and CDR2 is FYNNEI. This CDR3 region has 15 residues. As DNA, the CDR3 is TGTGCCAGCAGCGGGATGGGACTTCTGAATTCACCCCTCCACTTT. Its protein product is CASSGMGLLNSPLHF.

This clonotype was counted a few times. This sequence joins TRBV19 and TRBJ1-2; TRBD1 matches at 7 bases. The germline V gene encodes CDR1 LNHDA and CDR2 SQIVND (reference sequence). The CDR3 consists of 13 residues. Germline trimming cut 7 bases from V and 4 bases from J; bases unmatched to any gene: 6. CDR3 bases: TGTGCCAGTACCCCCGACAGGGTCTATGGCTACACCTTC. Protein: CASTPDRVYGYTF. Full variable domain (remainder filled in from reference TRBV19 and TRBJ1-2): DGGITQSPKYLFRKEGQNVTLSCEQNLNHDAMYWYRQDPGQGLRLIYYSQIVNDFQKGDIAEGYSVSREKKESFPLTVTSAQKNPTAFYLCASTPDRVYGYTFGSGTRLTVV.

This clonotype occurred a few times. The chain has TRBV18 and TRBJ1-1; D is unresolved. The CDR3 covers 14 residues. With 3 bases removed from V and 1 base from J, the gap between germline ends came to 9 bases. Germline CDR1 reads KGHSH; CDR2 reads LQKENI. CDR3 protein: CASSPGGRNTEAFF. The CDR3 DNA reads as TGTGCCAGCTCACCGGGCGGCCGGAACACTGAAGCTTTCTTT.

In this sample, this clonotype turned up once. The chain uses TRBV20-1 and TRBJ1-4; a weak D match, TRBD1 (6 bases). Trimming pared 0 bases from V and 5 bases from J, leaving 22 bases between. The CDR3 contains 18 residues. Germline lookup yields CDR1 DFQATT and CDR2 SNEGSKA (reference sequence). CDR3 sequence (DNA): TGCAGTGCTAGAGATGTGCCCCTGTCACAGGGACCGAATGAAAAACTGTTTTTT. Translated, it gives CSARDVPLSQGPNEKLFF.

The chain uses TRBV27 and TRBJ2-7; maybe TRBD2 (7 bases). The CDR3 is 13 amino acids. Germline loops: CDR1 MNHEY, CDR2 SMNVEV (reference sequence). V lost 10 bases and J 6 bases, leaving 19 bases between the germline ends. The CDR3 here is CATSGGGGSEQYF. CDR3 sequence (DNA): TGTGCCACTTCGGGGGGAGGGGGATCCGAGCAGTACTTC.